These 24 T cell receptor beta chains share one sample of origin, sequenced in a study of blood T cell repertoires in COVID-19. Repertoires were generated with immunoSEQ multiplex PCR, while TCRdb's copy carries only in-frame clones and drops some. The repertoire holds 140,000 to 150,000 clones, with approximately 84% as singletons. Sequencing input: peripheral blood. These receptors were collected from a human donor in a cohort sampled during active COVID-19.

This chain uses TRBV25-1 with TRBJ1-2; no clear D gene. Trimming shortened V by 4 bases and J by 8 bases, and 8 bases separated the two germline ends. The CDR3 covers 11 residues. Germline-derived CDR1 and CDR2 are MGHDK and SYGVNS. This chain's CDR3 is CASSALLGYTF. The CDR3 nucleotides are TGTGCCAGCAGTGCCTTGCTAGGCTACACCTTC.

V and J are TRBV19 and TRBJ2-1, with TRBD2 identical over 8 bases. CDR1 LNHDA and CDR2 SQIVND come from the germline V gene (reference sequence). V gave up 2 bases and J gave up 8 bases; unmatched junction bases: 8. The CDR3 extends over 15 amino acids. As DNA, the CDR3 is TGTGCCAGTAGTATACCCCAGGCGGGGGGTTATGAGCAGTTCTTC. As protein: CASSIPQAGGYEQFF.

This clone has a handful of counts. The chain links TRBV3-1 (or the pseudogene TRBV3-2) to TRBJ1-2; no firm D call. The ends were cut back, 0 bases at V and 14 bases at J, with 10 bases in the middle. This CDR3 is 11 amino acids long. CDR1 and CDR2 (germline): LGHDT, YNNKEL (reference sequence). This CDR3 is CASSQEASITF. The CDR3 coding sequence is TGTGCCAGCAGCCAAGAAGCTTCGATAACCTTC.

The rearrangement joins TRBV11-2 to TRBJ1-4; no definite D call. With 7 bases removed from V and 7 bases from J, the gap between germline ends came to 13 bases. Germline loops: CDR1 SGHAT, CDR2 FQNNGV. This CDR3 comprises 13 residues. Written as DNA, the CDR3 is TGTGCCAGCATCGGCGGGAAGGGTGAAAAACTGTTTTTT. Translating it yields CASIGGKGEKLFF.

The rearrangement joins TRBV11-2 to TRBJ1-4; D is possibly TRBD1 (5 bases). The CDR3 sequence is 15 residues long. Germline assignment: CDR1 SGHAT and CDR2 FQNNGV. V lost 3 bases and J 2 bases, leaving 10 bases between the germline ends. CDR3 nucleotide sequence: TGTGCCAGCAGCTTGACCGGGGGGACTAATGAAAAACTGTTTTTT. Encoded protein: CASSLTGGTNEKLFF.

V usage is TRBV3-1 (or the pseudogene TRBV3-2) and J usage is TRBJ1-1; no clear D. CDR3 length equals 13 residues. Trimming shortened V by 8 bases and J by 1 base, and 11 bases separated the two germline ends. The germline CDR1 and CDR2 sequences are LGHDT and YNNKEL (reference sequence). The CDR3 is CASEGGPNTEAFF. CDR3 nucleotide sequence: TGTGCCAGCGAGGGAGGGCCGAACACTGAAGCTTTCTTT.

The chain employs TRBV11-3 and TRBJ1-2; D gene unclear. Between the trimmed V and J ends, which lost 7 bases and 1 base, there was a span of 13 bases. CDR1 and CDR2 from the germline V gene are SGHNT and YENEEA. The CDR3 runs 14 residues. The CDR3 sequence: CASTPDWDNYGYTF. Here the CDR3 DNA reads TGTGCCAGCACCCCGGACTGGGATAACTATGGCTACACCTTC.

The chain carries TRBV5-6 and TRBJ2-3; D perhaps matches TRBD1 (6 bases). Trimming left V 3 bases short and J 1 base short, with 15 bases between. The CDR3 consists of 16 residues. The germline V gene has CDR1 SGHDT and CDR2 YYEEEE. The CDR3 loop reads CASSSPRGSGTDTQYF. The CDR3 coding sequence is TGTGCCAGCAGCTCCCCTAGGGGGTCGGGCACAGATACGCAGTATTTT.

The chain uses TRBV6-5 and TRBJ2-1; 11 bases agree with TRBD2. The CDR3 is 13 amino acids. Looked up from germline, CDR1 is MNHEY and CDR2 is SVGAGI. V was clipped by 10 bases and J by 8 bases; unmatched bases: 7. In nucleotides, the CDR3 is TGTGCCATCCTAGCGGGAGGTTTCCATGAGCAGTTCTTC. This translates into CAILAGGFHEQFF.

This chain links TRBV5-1 with TRBJ1-1; 12 bases are shared with TRBD1. Germline V gene lookup returns CDR1 SGHRS and CDR2 YFSETQ. The trim removed 4 bases at V and 5 bases at J, leaving 12 bases unmatched. CDR3 length: 17 amino acids. The CDR3 sequence: CASSQGTGGGYGTEAFF. CDR3 sequence (DNA): TGCGCCAGCAGCCAGGGGACAGGGGGCGGGTATGGGACTGAAGCTTTCTTT.

J is TRBJ2-1 and V is TRBV29-1; TRBD2 aligns across 12 bases. Germline V gene sequence: CDR1 SQVTM, CDR2 ANQGSEA. Trimming took 3 bases from V and 7 from J; bases not matched to a gene: 10. This CDR3 region has 16 residues. The CDR3 reads CSVDLGGLAGMNEQFF. CDR3 DNA sequence: TGCAGCGTTGACTTGGGGGGACTAGCGGGCATGAATGAGCAGTTCTTC.

The chain joins TRBV5-5 to TRBJ2-1; TRBD2 aligns across 12 bases. This CDR3 has 17 amino acids. Germline lookup yields CDR1 SGHKS and CDR2 YYEKEE (reference sequence). V lost 0 bases to trimming and J lost 9 bases; unmatched junction nucleotides: 10. CDR3 DNA sequence: TGTGCCAGCAGCTTGGTCGGGTCTAGCGGGAGGGCCGGTGAGCAGTTCTTC. It specifies CASSLVGSSGRAGEQFF.

The V and J genes are TRBV20-1 and TRBJ2-7, with D possibly being TRBD1 (5 bases). Germline CDR1 and CDR2: DFQATT and SNEGSKA (reference sequence). The CDR3 length is 12 residues. With 3 bases removed from V and 3 bases from J, the gap between germline ends came to 9 bases. In DNA form, the CDR3 reads TGCAGTGCTAGTGGGGCGTACTACGAGCAGTACTTC. It translates to CSASGAYYEQYF.

The rearrangement links TRBV5-4 to TRBJ2-5; the match to TRBD2 covers 8 bases. The length of the CDR3 is 16 residues. In germline, CDR1 is SGHNT, CDR2 YYREEE (reference sequence). The V and J ends lost 4 bases and 1 base, in that order; junction bases with no gene match: 9. Here the CDR3 reads CASSPGGASPQETQYF. As DNA, the CDR3 is TGTGCCAGCAGCCCCGGGGGGGCTAGCCCCCAAGAGACCCAGTACTTC.

V is TRBV5-6 and J is TRBJ1-3, with D possibly TRBD1 on 5 matching bases. The germline V and J ends were trimmed by 5 bases and 4 bases, with 13 bases remaining between them. Germline V lookup: CDR1 SGHDT, CDR2 YYEEEE. The CDR3 is 14 residues long. The CDR3 sequence: CASRTRGWGNTIYF. In DNA form, the CDR3 reads TGTGCCAGCAGGACTCGGGGGTGGGGAAACACCATATATTTT. Drawing the rest from reference TRBV5-6 and TRBJ1-3, the complete variable domain is DAGVTQSPTHLIKTRGQQVTLRCSPKSGHDTVSWYQQALGQGPQFIFQYYEEEERQRGNFPDRFSGHQFPNYSSELNVNALLLGDSALYLCASRTRGWGNTIYFGEGSWLTVV.

The J gene is TRBJ1-2, the V gene TRBV3-1 (or the pseudogene TRBV3-2); D not resolved. Between the trimmed V and J ends, which lost 1 base and 2 bases, there was a span of 11 bases. Germline V lookup: CDR1 LGHDT, CDR2 YNNKEL (reference sequence). The CDR3 runs to 15 residues. The CDR3 DNA sequence: TGTGCCAGCAGCCAAGTTGGACTAGTGAACTATGGCTACACCTTC. Residues: CASSQVGLVNYGYTF.

The chain employs TRBV23-1 and TRBJ2-7, with D perhaps TRBD1 (6 bases). TRBV23-1 is an open reading frame, and its role is uncertain. The germline V and J ends were trimmed by 4 bases and 1 base, with 14 bases remaining between them. The CDR3 totals 15 residues. DNA of the CDR3: TGCGCCAGCAGTCGAGGGGGACAAGAATCCTACGAGCAGTACTTC. Its translation is CASSRGGQESYEQYF.

The rearrangement links TRBV30 to TRBJ1-5, with TRBD1 identical over 7 bases. Trimming removed 5 bases from V and 3 bases from J; junction bases left unmatched: 4. CDR3 size: 13 residues. Germline-derived CDR1 and CDR2 are GTSNPN and SVGIG (reference sequence). The CDR3 reads CAWGDSHNQPQHF. The CDR3 DNA reads as TGTGCCTGGGGGGACAGTCACAATCAGCCCCAGCATTTT.

V and J are TRBV28 and TRBJ2-7; weak D call: TRBD1 (6 bases). This CDR3 has 14 residues. The V end lost 6 bases, the J end lost 10 bases, and 22 bases lay between the germline ends. Germline loops: CDR1 MDHEN, CDR2 SYDVKM. The CDR3 DNA reads TGTGCCAGCAGCGGCCGTGGGCAGGGGACGGCTCAGTACTTC. It encodes CASSGRGQGTAQYF.

As to this clone: Other DNA sequences within the sample encode an identical CDR3. The chain recombines TRBV5-1 with TRBJ1-4, with TRBD1 matching over 9 bases. V lost 0 bases, J lost 7 bases, and 1 base stayed unmatched. The germline gives CDR1 SGHRS, CDR2 YFSETQ. The CDR3 has 14 amino acids. This CDR3 reads CASSLDRGREKLFF. The CDR3 DNA reads TGCGCCAGCAGCTTGGACAGGGGGCGTGAAAAACTGTTTTTT.

The chain is built from TRBV6-1 and TRBJ1-3; D remains unclear. The germline V and J ends were trimmed by 2 bases and 0 bases, with 5 bases remaining between them. Germline V gene lookup returns CDR1 MNHNS and CDR2 SASEGT. The CDR3 is made up of 14 amino acids. CDR3 residues: CASSEKRSGNTIYF. The DNA of the CDR3 is TGTGCCAGCAGTGAAAAGCGCTCTGGAAACACCATATATTTT.

The rearrangement uses TRBV6-2 or TRBV6-3 and TRBJ1-6; 9 bases are shared with TRBD1. Germline CDR1 reads MNHEY; CDR2 reads SVGEGT. CDR3 length equals 19 residues. V trimming: 6 bases; J trimming: 0 bases; junction bases outside the gene matches: 12. CDR3 coding DNA: TGTGCCAGCAGCCCTCGCCGGGACAGGGCAAGCTCCTATAATTCACCCCTCCACTTT. Amino acids: CASSPRRDRASSYNSPLHF.

The rearrangement links TRBV4-1 to TRBJ1-1, with 10 bases fitting TRBD1. Germline trimming cut 4 bases from V and 2 bases from J; bases unmatched to any gene: 1. The germline gives CDR1 MGHRA, CDR2 YSYEKL. The CDR3 is 14 amino acids. CDR3 DNA: TGCGCCAGCAGCCGACAGGGGGCTAACACTGAAGCTTTCTTT. Translating it yields CASSRQGANTEAFF.

DNA for the CDR3: TGTGCCAGCAGCTTAGAGGGGGCCAGGCGAGATACGCAGTATTTT. It specifies CASSLEGARRDTQYF. V gene TRBV7-9 combines with J gene TRBJ2-3; 7 bases agree with TRBD1. The CDR3 loop spans 15 amino acids. The germline gives CDR1 SEHNR, CDR2 FQNEAQ (reference sequence). V trimming: 1 base; J trimming: 5 bases; junction bases outside the gene matches: 6.